This T cell receptor (beta chain) was obtained from a study of shared clonotypes between healthy human individuals. This CDR3 has 15 residues. Trimming shortened V by 3 bases and J by 3 bases, and 12 bases separated the two germline ends. Germline assignment: CDR1 MGHRA and CDR2 YSYEKL. Naivety among CD8 cells was defined by CD45RO negativity and positive CCR7 selection, thereby excluding terminally differentiated effector memory CD45RA+ cells. The data were produced by immunoSEQ multiplex PCR, yet TCRdb's version contains in-frame clones alone and is incomplete. The table has around 560,000 clones, approximately 95% seen once.

Sequences were obtained from naive CD8+ T cells sorted from blood. This clonotype was obtained from a woman under 40 in good health. This chain links TRBV4-1 with TRBJ1-5; possibly TRBD1 for D (5 bases). In nucleotides, the CDR3 is TGCGCCAGCAGCCAGGGCAGGGCAGACAATCAGCCCCAGCATTTT. Protein: CASSQGRADNQPQHF.